This T cell receptor beta chain originates from a study of T cells in localized non-small cell lung cancer. Data came from immunoSEQ multiplex PCR; TCRdb stores just in-frame clones and leaves some out. The top ten hold less than 20% of the sample, which has about 54,000 clones, about four fifths seen once. Notes on this clone: Its antigen is unidentified.

The CDR3 is 14 residues long. V was trimmed by 1 base and J by 5 bases, leaving 11 bases between them. Germline V gene sequence: CDR1 SGHTA, CDR2 FQGNSA. Whole-study findings and limits: Appearances in adjacent lung were noted for a median approximately 50 of the top 100 tumor clones. Of the tissues analyzed, uninvolved adjacent lung showed maximal T cell clonality, greater than tumor. Sequencing covered just one tumor region, so heterogeneity cannot be ruled out.

The sequencing here drew on peripheral blood, taken before any cancer treatment. The chain is built from TRBV7-2 and TRBJ1-2; D gene unclear. The TCR comes from a female donor at least 60 years old with stage II squamous cell lung carcinoma. CDR3 in amino acids: CASSLDRVSYGYTF. The CDR3 coding sequence is TGTGCCAGCAGCTTAGATAGGGTTTCTTATGGCTACACCTTC. Full variable domain (missing parts from reference TRBV7-2 and TRBJ1-2): GAGVSQSPSNKVTEKGKDVELRCDPISGHTALYWYRQSLGQGLEFLIYFQGNSAPDKSGLPSDRFSAERTGGSVSTLTIQRTQQEDSAVYLCASSLDRVSYGYTFGSGTRLTVV.